The rows below give T cell receptor beta chains drawn from one sample of a study of T-cell memory formation after mild COVID-19. MiXCR, applied by TCRdb to the 5' RACE reads, yields one record per CDR3 protein. In the table there are 55,000 to 75,000 distinct CDR3 sequences, 25% to 35% of which are singletons. The specimen sequenced was PBMCs or a T cell subset sorted from them (not recorded which). These receptors all come from a man between 18 and 29 years old who had mild COVID-19 (a few samples of this study predate the infection). Cell type and time point are not known. Both conserved end residues are part of each CDR3. A D gene is named only where the DNA matches it firmly. A row's size may be missing; if present it is once, few, many or a size class.

j_call v_call d_call clone_size cdr3_aa cdr3_nt
TRBJ2-1 TRBV29-1 TRBD2 NA CSVVQAGMDEQFF TGCAGCGTTGTTCAAGCGGGGATGGATGAGCAGTTCTTC
TRBJ2-2 TRBV9 TRBD2 NA CASCPSGGAGELFF TGTGCCAGCTGCCCCAGCGGGGGGGCCGGGGAGCTGTTTTTT
TRBJ1-3 TRBV28 NA NA CASSFPPFRTRFGNTIYF TGTGCCAGCAGTTTCCCCCCCTTCAGGACACGTTTTGGAAACACCATATATTTT
TRBJ2-7 TRBV7-8 NA NA CASSWNLADSYEQYF TGTGCCAGCAGCTGGAATCTGGCCGACTCCTACGAGCAGTACTTC
TRBJ2-3 TRBV14 NA few CASSQEVDTQYF TGTGCCAGCAGCCAAGAGGTAGATACGCAGTATTTT
TRBJ2-7 TRBV7-2 TRBD2 few CASSLGRAGVLEQYF TGTGCCAGCAGCTTAGGCCGTGCGGGGGTTCTCGAGCAGTACTTC
TRBJ2-1 TRBV7-3 TRBD1 few CASSFKTGGMDEQFF TGTGCCAGCAGCTTTAAGACAGGGGGTATGGATGAGCAGTTCTTC
TRBJ1-1 TRBV6-5 TRBD1 NA CASSYRGTGGAYTEAFF TGTGCCAGCAGTTACCGCGGGACAGGGGGCGCTTATACTGAAGCTTTCTTT
TRBJ2-2 TRBV6-2/TRBV6-3 NA NA CASSYFGFANTGELFF TGTGCCAGCAGTTACTTCGGGTTCGCGAACACCGGGGAGCTGTTTTTT
TRBJ2-3 TRBV4-1 TRBD2 NA CASSHGTSGGASTDTQYF TGCGCCAGCAGCCATGGGACTAGCGGGGGGGCCTCTACAGATACGCAGTATTTT
TRBJ2-3 TRBV18 NA few CASSPPGPAPTDTQYF TGTGCCAGCTCACCACCGGGTCCGGCCCCCACAGATACGCAGTATTTT
TRBJ2-5 TRBV5-1 TRBD2 NA CASSLGSSGAIETQYF TGCGCCAGCAGCTTGGGATCTAGCGGGGCAATAGAGACCCAGTACTTC
TRBJ2-1 TRBV5-5 NA NA CASSPPSWGASEQFF TGTGCCAGCAGCCCTCCTTCCTGGGGGGCAAGTGAGCAGTTCTTC
TRBJ2-2 TRBV4-1 NA NA CASTQEPSPTASGELFF TGCGCCAGCACCCAGGAACCCAGCCCGACTGCCTCCGGGGAGCTGTTTTTT
TRBJ2-1 TRBV12-3/TRBV12-4 TRBD2 few CASSFVQRGGYNEQFF TGTGCCAGCAGTTTCGTCCAGCGGGGGGGCTACAATGAGCAGTTCTTC
TRBJ2-2 TRBV4-3 NA few CASSRTGSDSGELFF TGCGCCAGCAGCCGGACGGGGTCGGATTCCGGGGAGCTGTTTTTT
TRBJ2-1 TRBV29-1 NA many CSVVRDEQFF TGCAGCGTTGTTAGGGATGAGCAGTTCTTC
TRBJ2-3 TRBV15 NA NA CATSRSTATDTQYF TGTGCCACCAGCAGATCCACGGCGACAGATACGCAGTATTTT
TRBJ2-1 TRBV4-2 NA few CASSQGPQGSSYNEQFF TGTGCCAGCAGCCAGGGCCCCCAGGGAAGCTCCTACAATGAGCAGTTCTTC
TRBJ2-2 TRBV5-6 NA NA CASIIWGALPGELFF TGTGCCAGCATCATATGGGGGGCCCTACCCGGGGAGCTGTTTTTT
TRBJ2-7 TRBV20-1 TRBD2 NA CSAYSGAVSYEQYF TGCAGTGCTTACAGCGGGGCGGTCTCCTACGAGCAGTACTTC
TRBJ2-3 TRBV7-9 TRBD2 few CASSPLGRGTTDTQYF TGTGCCAGCAGCCCCCTGGGGCGGGGGACCACAGATACGCAGTATTTT
TRBJ2-1 TRBV9 NA many CASSVKGSYNEQFF TGTGCCAGCAGCGTAAAAGGTTCCTACAATGAGCAGTTCTTC
TRBJ1-2 TRBV27 NA few CASSFSKPGGAYGYTF TGTGCCAGCAGTTTCTCAAAACCGGGGGGCGCGTATGGCTACACCTTC
TRBJ1-5 TRBV15 TRBD1 NA CATSRWGQVGQPQHF TGTGCCACCAGCAGGTGGGGACAGGTCGGACAGCCCCAGCATTTT
TRBJ1-2 TRBV6-5 NA few CASSYSNSAYPNYGYTF TGTGCCAGCAGTTACTCGAACAGCGCCTACCCTAACTATGGCTACACCTTC
TRBJ2-2 TRBV6-5 TRBD1 few CASSRQGSTGELFF TGTGCCAGCAGTCGACAGGGATCCACCGGGGAGCTGTTTTTT
TRBJ2-1 TRBV12-3/TRBV12-4 TRBD2 few CASSTLSGSYNEQFF TGTGCCAGCAGCACCCTTAGCGGGTCCTACAATGAGCAGTTCTTC
TRBJ2-5 TRBV12-3/TRBV12-4 TRBD1 few CASSLKPGGPVQETQYF TGTGCCAGCAGCCTCAAACCAGGGGGCCCAGTCCAAGAGACCCAGTACTTC
TRBJ2-2 TRBV5-1 TRBD1 NA CASSQGDSNTGELFF TGCGCCAGCAGCCAGGGGGACAGTAACACCGGGGAGCTGTTTTTT
TRBJ1-2 TRBV27 NA NA CASGPGTLYGYTF TGTGCCAGCGGGCCGGGCACTCTCTATGGCTACACCTTC
TRBJ1-2 TRBV5-8 TRBD1 NA CASSNPLTGWFGYTF TGTGCCAGCAGCAACCCCCTGACAGGGTGGTTTGGCTACACCTTC
TRBJ2-1 TRBV6-1 TRBD2 many CASSQTSGGYNEQFF TGTGCCAGCAGCCAGACTAGCGGGGGGTACAATGAGCAGTTCTTC
TRBJ2-7 TRBV4-1 TRBD1 few CASSSGQALYEQYF TGCGCCAGCAGCTCCGGACAGGCGTTATACGAGCAGTACTTC
TRBJ2-7 TRBV6-2/TRBV6-3 NA few CASSYAGSNEQYF TGTGCCAGCAGTTACGCGGGGTCCAACGAGCAGTACTTC
TRBJ1-4 TRBV27 NA NA CASSLAAYATNEKLFF TGTGCCAGCAGTTTGGCGGCCTATGCAACTAATGAAAAACTGTTTTTT
TRBJ1-1 TRBV6-2/TRBV6-3 NA NA CASSYPGTGNTEAFF TGTGCCAGCAGTTACCCCGGGACCGGGAACACTGAAGCTTTCTTT
TRBJ1-1 TRBV7-8 TRBD1 few CASSLDRGAMGTEAFF TGTGCCAGCAGCTTAGACAGGGGTGCAATGGGCACTGAAGCTTTCTTT
TRBJ1-5 TRBV4-3 NA few CASSQESGQGGQPQHF TGCGCCAGCAGCCAAGAGTCAGGGCAGGGAGGACAGCCCCAGCATTTT
TRBJ2-7 TRBV10-2 NA NA CASKTGVYEQYF TGCGCCAGCAAGACCGGGGTCTACGAGCAGTACTTC
TRBJ2-6 TRBV10-3 TRBD1 NA CAISGTGQGGANVLTF TGTGCCATCAGCGGGACAGGGCAAGGTGGGGCCAACGTCCTGACTTTC
TRBJ2-4 TRBV6-2/TRBV6-3 TRBD1 NA CASSWDREKNIQYF TGTGCCAGCAGCTGGGACAGAGAGAAAAACATTCAGTACTTC
TRBJ2-3 TRBV28 TRBD1 NA CASSGSGTGGLDTQYF TGTGCCAGCAGTGGTTCCGGGACAGGGGGCTTAGATACGCAGTATTTT